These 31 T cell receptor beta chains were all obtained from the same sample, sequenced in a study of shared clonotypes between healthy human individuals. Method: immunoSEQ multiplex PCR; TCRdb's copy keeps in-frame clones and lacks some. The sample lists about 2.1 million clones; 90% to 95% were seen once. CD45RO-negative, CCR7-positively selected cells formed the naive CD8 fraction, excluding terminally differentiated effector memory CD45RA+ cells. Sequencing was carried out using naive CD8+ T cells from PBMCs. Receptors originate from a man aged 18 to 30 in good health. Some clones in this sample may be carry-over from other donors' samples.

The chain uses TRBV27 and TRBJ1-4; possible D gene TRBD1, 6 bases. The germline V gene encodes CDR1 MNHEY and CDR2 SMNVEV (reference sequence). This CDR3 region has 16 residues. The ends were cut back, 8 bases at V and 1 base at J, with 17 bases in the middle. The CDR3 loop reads CASANAGVITNEKLFF. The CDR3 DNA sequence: TGTGCCAGCGCCAACGCAGGGGTTATAACTAATGAAAAACTGTTTTTT.

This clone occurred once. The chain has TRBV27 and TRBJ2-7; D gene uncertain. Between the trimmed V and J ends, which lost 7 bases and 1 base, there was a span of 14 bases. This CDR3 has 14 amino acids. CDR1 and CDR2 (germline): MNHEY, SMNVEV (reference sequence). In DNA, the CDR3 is TGTGCCAGCAAAAGATCACAGAGATCCTACGAGCAGTACTTC. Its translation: CASKRSQRSYEQYF.

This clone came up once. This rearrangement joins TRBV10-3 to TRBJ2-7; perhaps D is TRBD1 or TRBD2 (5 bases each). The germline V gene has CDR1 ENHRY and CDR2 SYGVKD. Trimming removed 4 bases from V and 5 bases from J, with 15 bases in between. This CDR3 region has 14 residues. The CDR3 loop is CAISVGTRVNEQYF. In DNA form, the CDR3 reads TGTGCCATCAGTGTAGGGACCAGGGTCAACGAGCAGTACTTC.

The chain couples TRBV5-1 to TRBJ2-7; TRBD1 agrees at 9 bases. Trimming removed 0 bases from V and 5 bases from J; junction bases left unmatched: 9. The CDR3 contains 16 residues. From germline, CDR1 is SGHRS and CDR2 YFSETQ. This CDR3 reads CASSLVTGGTLDEQYF. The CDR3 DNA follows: TGCGCCAGCAGCTTGGTAACAGGGGGCACCCTTGACGAGCAGTACTTC.

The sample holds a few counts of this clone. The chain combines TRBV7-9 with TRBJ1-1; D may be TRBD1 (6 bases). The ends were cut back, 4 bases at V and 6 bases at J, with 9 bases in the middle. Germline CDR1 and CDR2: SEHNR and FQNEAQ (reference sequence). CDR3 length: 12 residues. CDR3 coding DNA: TGTGCCAGCAGCTACAGGGTACCTGAAGCTTTCTTT. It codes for CASSYRVPEAFF. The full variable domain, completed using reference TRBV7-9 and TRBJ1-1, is DTGVSQNPRHKITKRGQNVTFRCDPISEHNRLYWYRQTLGQGPEFLTYFQNEAQLEKSRLLSDRFSAERPKGSFSTLEIQRTEQGDSAMYLCASSYRVPEAFFGQGTRLTVV.

The CDR3 protein is CASSLYGPTVRGEQFF. The DNA of the CDR3 is TGTGCCAGCAGCCTGTATGGACCGACCGTAAGAGGTGAGCAGTTCTTC. The rearrangement links TRBV7-3 to TRBJ2-1; D unclear. The ends were cut back, 5 bases at V and 9 bases at J, with 23 bases in the middle. The CDR3 is made up of 16 amino acids. Per the germline V gene, CDR1 is SGHTA and CDR2 is FQGTGA.

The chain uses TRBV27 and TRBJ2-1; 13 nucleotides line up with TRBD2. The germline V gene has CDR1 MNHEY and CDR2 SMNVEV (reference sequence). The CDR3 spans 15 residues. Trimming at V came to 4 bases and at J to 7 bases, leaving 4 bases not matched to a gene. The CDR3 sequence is CASSSGTSGKNEQFF. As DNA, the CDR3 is TGTGCCAGCAGTTCTGGGACTAGCGGGAAAAATGAGCAGTTCTTC.

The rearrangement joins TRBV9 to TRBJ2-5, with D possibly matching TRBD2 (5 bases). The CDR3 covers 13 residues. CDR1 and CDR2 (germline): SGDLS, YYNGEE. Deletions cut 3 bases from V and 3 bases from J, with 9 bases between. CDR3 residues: CASSADYEETQYF. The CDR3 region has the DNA TGTGCCAGCAGCGCAGACTACGAAGAGACCCAGTACTTC.

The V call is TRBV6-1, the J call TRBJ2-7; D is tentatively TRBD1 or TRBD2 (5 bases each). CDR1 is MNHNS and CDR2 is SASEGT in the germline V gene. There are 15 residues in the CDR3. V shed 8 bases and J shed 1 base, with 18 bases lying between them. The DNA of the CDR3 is TGTGCCAGCGCAGTACCCCGGGACCGATCCTACGAGCAGTACTTC. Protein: CASAVPRDRSYEQYF.

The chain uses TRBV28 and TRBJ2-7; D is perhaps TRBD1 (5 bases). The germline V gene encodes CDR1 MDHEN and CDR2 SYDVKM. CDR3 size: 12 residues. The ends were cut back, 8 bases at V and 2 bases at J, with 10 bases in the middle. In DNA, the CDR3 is TGTGCCAGCGTGGACACAGCCTACGAGCAGTACTTC. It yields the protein CASVDTAYEQYF.

In DNA, the CDR3 is TGTGCCAGCAAGAGGGGACACACCCTGTCCCAGTACTTC. This sequence encodes CASKRGHTLSQYF. The chain is built from TRBV2 and TRBJ2-5, with a weak D call TRBD1 (6 bases). This CDR3 has 13 amino acids. Trimming shortened V by 7 bases and J by 9 bases, and 18 bases separated the two germline ends. Germline assignment: CDR1 SNHLY and CDR2 FYNNEI. The full variable domain, its missing parts supplied by reference TRBV2 and TRBJ2-5, is EPEVTQTPSHQVTQMGQEVILRCVPISNHLYFYWYRQILGQKVEFLVSFYNNEISEKSEIFDDQFSVERPDGSNFTLKIRSTKLEDSAMYFCASKRGHTLSQYFGPGTRLLVL.

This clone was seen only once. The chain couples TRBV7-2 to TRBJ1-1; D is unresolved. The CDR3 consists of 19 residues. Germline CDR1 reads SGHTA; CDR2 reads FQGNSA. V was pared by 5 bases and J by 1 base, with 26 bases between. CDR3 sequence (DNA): TGTGCCAGCAGCCCATATTCGACGGCGTTTCTGGTGAGGAACACTGAAGCTTTCTTT. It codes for CASSPYSTAFLVRNTEAFF.

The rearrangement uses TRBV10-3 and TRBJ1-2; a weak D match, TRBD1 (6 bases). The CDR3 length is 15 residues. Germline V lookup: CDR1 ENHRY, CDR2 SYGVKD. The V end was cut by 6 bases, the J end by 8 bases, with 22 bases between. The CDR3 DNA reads TGTGCCATCAGCGTAGATTGGGGGCCGCTTGGCGGCTACACCTTC. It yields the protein CAISVDWGPLGGYTF.

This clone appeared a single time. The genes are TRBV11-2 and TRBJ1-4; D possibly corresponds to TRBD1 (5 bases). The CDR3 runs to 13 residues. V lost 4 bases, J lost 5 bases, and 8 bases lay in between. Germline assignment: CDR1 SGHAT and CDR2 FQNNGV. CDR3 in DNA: TGTGCCAGCAGCTCGGGGGGGAATGAAAAACTGTTTTTT. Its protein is CASSSGGNEKLFF.

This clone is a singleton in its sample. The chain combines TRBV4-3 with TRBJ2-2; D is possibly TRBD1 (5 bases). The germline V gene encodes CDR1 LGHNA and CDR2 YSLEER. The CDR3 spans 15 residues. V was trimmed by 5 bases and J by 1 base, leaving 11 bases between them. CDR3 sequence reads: CASSARQKNTGELFF. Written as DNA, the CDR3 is TGCGCCAGCAGCGCCCGACAGAAGAACACCGGGGAGCTGTTTTTT.

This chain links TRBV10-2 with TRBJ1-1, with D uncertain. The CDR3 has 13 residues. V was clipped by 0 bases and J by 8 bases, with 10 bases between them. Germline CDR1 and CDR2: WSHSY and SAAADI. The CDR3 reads CASSESTVEEAFF. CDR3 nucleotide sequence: TGCGCCAGCAGTGAGTCGACGGTAGAAGAAGCTTTCTTT.

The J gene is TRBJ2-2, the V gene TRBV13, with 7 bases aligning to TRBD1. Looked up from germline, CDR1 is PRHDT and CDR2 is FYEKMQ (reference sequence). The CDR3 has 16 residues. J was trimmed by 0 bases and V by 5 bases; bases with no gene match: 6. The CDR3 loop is CASSPSGQANTGELFF. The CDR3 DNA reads TGTGCCAGCAGCCCCAGCGGACAGGCGAACACCGGGGAGCTGTTTTTT.

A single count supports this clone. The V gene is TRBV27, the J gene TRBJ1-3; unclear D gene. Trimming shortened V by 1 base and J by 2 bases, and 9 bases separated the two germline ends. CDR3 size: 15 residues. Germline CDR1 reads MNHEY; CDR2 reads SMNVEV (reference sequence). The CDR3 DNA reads TGTGCCAGCAGTTTATTTCGGGGTGCTGGAAACACCATATATTTT. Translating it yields CASSLFRGAGNTIYF.

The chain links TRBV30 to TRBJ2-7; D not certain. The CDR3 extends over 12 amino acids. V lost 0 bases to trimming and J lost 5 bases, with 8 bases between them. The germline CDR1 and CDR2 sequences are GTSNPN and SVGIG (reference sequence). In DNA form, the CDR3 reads TGTGCCTGGAGTGTAGTTCCGAACGAGCAGTACTTC. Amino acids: CAWSVVPNEQYF.

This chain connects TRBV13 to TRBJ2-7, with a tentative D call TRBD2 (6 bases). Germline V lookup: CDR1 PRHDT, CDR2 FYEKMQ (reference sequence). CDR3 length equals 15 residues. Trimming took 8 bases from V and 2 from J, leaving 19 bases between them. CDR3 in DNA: TGTGCCAGCTCTCAGGAGGGAGTGGCCCCCTACGAGCAGTACTTC. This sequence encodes CASSQEGVAPYEQYF.

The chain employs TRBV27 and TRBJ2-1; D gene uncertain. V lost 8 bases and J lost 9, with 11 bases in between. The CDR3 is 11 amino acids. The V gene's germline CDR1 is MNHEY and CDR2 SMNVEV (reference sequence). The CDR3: CASGYGPEQFF. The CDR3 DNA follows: TGTGCCAGCGGTTACGGGCCTGAGCAGTTCTTC.

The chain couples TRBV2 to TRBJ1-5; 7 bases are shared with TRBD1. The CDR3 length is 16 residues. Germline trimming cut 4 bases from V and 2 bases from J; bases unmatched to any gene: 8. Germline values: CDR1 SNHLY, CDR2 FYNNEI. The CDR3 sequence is CASSATGERGNQPQHF. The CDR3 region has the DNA TGTGCCAGCAGTGCAACAGGGGAAAGGGGCAATCAGCCCCAGCATTTT.

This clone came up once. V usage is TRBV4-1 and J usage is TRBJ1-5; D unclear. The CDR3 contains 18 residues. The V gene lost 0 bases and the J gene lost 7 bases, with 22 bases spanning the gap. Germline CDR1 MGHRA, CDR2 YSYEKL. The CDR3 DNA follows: TGCGCCAGCAGCCAAGAAGGTGGGCCGCAATTCCAGCCGCAGCCCCAGCATTTT. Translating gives CASSQEGGPQFQPQPQHF.

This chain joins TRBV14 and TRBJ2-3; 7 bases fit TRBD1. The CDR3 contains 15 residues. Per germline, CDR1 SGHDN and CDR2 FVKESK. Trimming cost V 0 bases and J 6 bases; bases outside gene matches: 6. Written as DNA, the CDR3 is TGTGCCAGCAGCCAAGATCGACAGGGATGGGATACGCAGTATTTT. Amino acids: CASSQDRQGWDTQYF.

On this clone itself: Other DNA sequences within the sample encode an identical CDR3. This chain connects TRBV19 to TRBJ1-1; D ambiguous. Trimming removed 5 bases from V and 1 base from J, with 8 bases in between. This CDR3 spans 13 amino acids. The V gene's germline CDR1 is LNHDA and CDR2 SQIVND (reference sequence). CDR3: CASSSSGNTEAFF. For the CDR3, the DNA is TGTGCCAGTAGTTCCTCGGGGAACACTGAAGCTTTCTTT.

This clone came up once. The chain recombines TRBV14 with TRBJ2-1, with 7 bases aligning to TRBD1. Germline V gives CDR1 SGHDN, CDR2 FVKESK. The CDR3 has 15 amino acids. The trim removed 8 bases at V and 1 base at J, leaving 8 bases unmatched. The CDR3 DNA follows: TGTGCCAGCGGCGAATACAGGGGTTCCTACAATGAGCAGTTCTTC. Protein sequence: CASGEYRGSYNEQFF.

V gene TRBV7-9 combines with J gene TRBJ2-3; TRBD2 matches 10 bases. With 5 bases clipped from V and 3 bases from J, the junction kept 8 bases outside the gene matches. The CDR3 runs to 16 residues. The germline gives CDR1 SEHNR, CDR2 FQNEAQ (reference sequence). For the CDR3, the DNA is TGTGCCAGCAGCCCAACTAGCGGGATCTTAACAGATACGCAGTATTTT. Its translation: CASSPTSGILTDTQYF.

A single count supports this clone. The CDR3 DNA follows: TGTGCCAGCAACACAGGGGTAACTGAAGCTTTCTTT. This codes for CASNTGVTEAFF. This chain joins TRBV11-3 and TRBJ1-1, with 7 bases that match TRBD1. Trimming removed 7 bases from V and 5 bases from J; junction bases left unmatched: 4. The CDR3 covers 12 residues. Germline lookup yields CDR1 SGHNT and CDR2 YENEEA. Drawing the rest from reference TRBV11-3 and TRBJ1-1, the complete variable domain is EAGVVQSPRYKIIEKKQPVAFWCNPISGHNTLYWYLQNLGQGPELLIRYENEEAVDDSQLPKDRFSAERLKGVDSTLKIQPAELGDSAVYLCASNTGVTEAFFGQGTRLTVV.

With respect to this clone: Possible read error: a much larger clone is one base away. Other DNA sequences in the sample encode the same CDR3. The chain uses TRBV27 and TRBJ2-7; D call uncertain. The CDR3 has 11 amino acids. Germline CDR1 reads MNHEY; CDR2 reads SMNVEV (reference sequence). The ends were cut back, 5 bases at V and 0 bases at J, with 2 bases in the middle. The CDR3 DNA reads TGTGCCAGCAGTCGCTCCTACGAGCAGTACTTC. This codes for CASSRSYEQYF.

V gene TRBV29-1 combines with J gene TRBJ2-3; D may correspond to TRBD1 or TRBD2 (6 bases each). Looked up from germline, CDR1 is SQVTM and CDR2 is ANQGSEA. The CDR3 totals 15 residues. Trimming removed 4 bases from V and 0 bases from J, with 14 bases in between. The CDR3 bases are TGCAGCGTTGTCGGCGGGACACTAAGCACAGATACGCAGTATTTT. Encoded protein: CSVVGGTLSTDTQYF.

The CDR3 loop reads CASSLGISLYEQYF. DNA for the CDR3: TGTGCCAGCAGCTTGGGAATAAGCCTCTACGAGCAGTACTTC. The V gene is TRBV5-6, the J gene TRBJ2-7, with unresolved D. With 0 bases removed from V and 3 bases from J, the gap between germline ends came to 10 bases. Germline CDR1 reads SGHDT; CDR2 reads YYEEEE. This CDR3 is 14 amino acids long.